The clone carrying this T cell receptor (beta chain) was found a few times. Its antigen is not identified. V lost 5 bases to trimming and J lost 9 bases, with 11 bases between them. CDR3 size: 12 residues. CDR1 is MDHEN and CDR2 is SYDVKM in the germline V gene. For the second PCR, which ran for about 7 to 11 cycles, a sample-barcoded 5' primer and a J-beta primer mix were used. TCRdb re-called the 5' RACE reads with MiXCR, one entry per CDR3 protein. The repertoire consists of fewer than 900,000 distinct CDR3 sequences, with under 40% occurring once and the leading ten covering roughly 13%. The data stem from a study of blood T cells in healthy people across ages. The study recruited healthy Caucasian donors from Russia who were aged roughly 6 to 95. In each sample, at least 6.5 million PBMCs were isolated. Broader study findings: Unsorted PBMC input precluded a conclusive naive versus antigen-experienced comparison.

The sequence came from a man in his late teens or twenties in good health. Sequenced: blood. The J gene is TRBJ2-1, the V gene TRBV28; D not certain. This CDR3 reads CASSPRLSEQFF. CDR3 bases: TGTGCCAGCAGTCCAAGGTTGAGTGAGCAGTTCTTC.